The rows below give T cell receptor beta chains drawn from one sample of a study of blood T cell repertoires in COVID-19. TCRdb's copy holds only in-frame clones and misses some; the assay was immunoSEQ multiplex PCR. This table holds around 270,000 clones, about 88% found once. The specimen was peripheral blood. All receptors derive from a man in his fifties or sixties who had recovered from COVID-19. Both conserved end residues are part of each CDR3. A D gene is named only where the DNA matches it firmly. Some rows have no size entry. The others give once, few or many, or a class for an expanded clone.

.	.	TRBV5-1	TRBJ1-1	CASSFRVGDTEAFF	TGCGCCAGCAGCTTCAGGGTGGGCGACACTGAAGCTTTCTTT
TRBD2	.	TRBV7-2	TRBJ2-1	CASSRRLAGSSYNEQFF	TGTGCCAGCAGCAGACGACTAGCGGGGAGCTCCTACAATGAGCAGTTCTTC
.	.	TRBV19	TRBJ1-1	CASSIKRQSLNTEAFF	TGTGCCAGTAGTATTAAAAGACAATCCCTCAACACTGAAGCTTTCTTT
TRBD2	.	TRBV10-3	TRBJ2-7	CAISGGALDEQYF	TGTGCCATCAGCGGGGGGGCACTTGACGAGCAGTACTTC
.	.	TRBV5-1	TRBJ1-4	CASSGSPGEKLFF	TGCGCCAGCAGCGGGTCCCCCGGGGAAAAACTGTTTTTT
TRBD1	.	TRBV19	TRBJ1-5	CASSPPRTGQPQHF	TGTGCCAGTAGTCCCCCTCGGACAGGTCAGCCCCAGCATTTT
.	.	TRBV18	TRBJ1-4	CASSAGTHEKLFF	TGTGCCAGCTCAGCAGGGACACATGAAAAACTGTTTTTT
.	.	TRBV6-1	TRBJ2-7	CASSEARQFPSYEQYF	TGTGCCAGCAGTGAAGCGCGGCAGTTCCCCTCCTACGAGCAGTACTTC
TRBD2	.	TRBV9	TRBJ2-1	CASSTSGGAYNEQFF	TGTGCCAGCAGCACCAGCGGGGGCGCCTACAATGAGCAGTTCTTC
.	.	TRBV9	TRBJ2-5	CASSENRGIETQYF	TGTGCCAGCAGCGAAAACCGGGGTATCGAGACCCAGTACTTC
TRBD1	few	TRBV11-2	TRBJ1-1	CASSLTGGVTEAFF	TGTGCCAGCAGCTTGACAGGGGGCGTCACTGAAGCTTTCTTT
.	.	TRBV5-1	TRBJ1-1	CASSWTVRGEAFF	TGCGCCAGCAGCTGGACAGTTCGGGGTGAAGCTTTCTTT
.	.	TRBV9	TRBJ2-7	CASNRGSTYEQYF	TGTGCCAGCAATAGGGGGTCAACCTACGAGCAGTACTTC
.	.	TRBV19	TRBJ1-5	CASHLLGLGNQPQHF	TGTGCCAGTCACCTTCTGGGCCTGGGCAATCAGCCCCAGCATTTT